The rows below give T cell receptor beta chains drawn from one sample of a study of post-analysis software for immune sequencing data. TCRdb redid the calling of the PCR reads with MiXCR, one entry per CDR3 protein. The sample yields roughly 600,000 distinct CDR3 sequences, 44% seen once. The sequencing input was blood. The receptors shown here come from a girl aged 10 to 17 with multiple sclerosis. Each CDR3 is given with its conserved first and last residue. Each record gives: J gene, clone size, D gene, V gene, CDR3 DNA, CDR3 protein. D genes are given only for firm matches. The size field is filled for only some rows; it gives once, few, many or a size class.

>TRBJ2-4|few|.|TRBV7-9
TGTGCCAGCAGCCCAGGACAGACTTTCGGGGAGCAGTACTTC
CASSPGQTFGEQYF
>TRBJ1-5|.|.|TRBV5-1
TGCGCCAGCAGCTTGGGGAGGTTCGGACGGGTTAACTATAGCAATCAGCCCCAGCATTTT
CASSLGRFGRVNYSNQPQHF
>TRBJ1-2|.|.|TRBV19
TGTGCCAACCACGGGGCACCTAACTATGGCTACACCTTC
CANHGAPNYGYTF
>TRBJ2-7|.|.|TRBV30
TGTGCCTGGAGTGTTTTCCCCTACGAGCAGTACTTC
CAWSVFPYEQYF
>TRBJ2-5|.|TRBD2|TRBV5-1
TGCGCCAGCGCTCCCACTAGCGGTCAGGGAGAGACCCAGTACTTC
CASAPTSGQGETQYF
>TRBJ1-2|.|.|TRBV3-1
TGTGCCAGCAGCCAAGATGTTACAGGAAAGGGGGTGAATGGCTACACCTTC
CASSQDVTGKGVNGYTF
>TRBJ2-1|.|TRBD1|TRBV7-9
TGTGCCAGCAGCTTATCGGGACAGGGGGCTGAGCAGTTCTTC
CASSLSGQGAEQFF
>TRBJ2-3|few|.|TRBV20-1
TGCAGTGCTAGAGAACCCGGTTACAGGGAGACAGATACGCAGTATTTT
CSAREPGYRETDTQYF
>TRBJ1-6|few|.|TRBV5-1
TGCGCCAGCAGCCCGGAGACGGGGGGCTCCTATAATTCACCCCTCCACTTT
CASSPETGGSYNSPLHF
>TRBJ2-7|.|.|TRBV6-1
TGTGCCAGCAATGAACTTTACTACGAGCAGTACTTC
CASNELYYEQYF
>TRBJ2-3|once|.|TRBV21-1
TGTGCCAGCACCTATCGACCGGGACAGACAGATACGCAGTATTTT
CASTYRPGQTDTQYF
>TRBJ2-7|.|TRBD2|TRBV10-2
TGCGCCAGCAGGCAGTCCTGGACTAGCGGTTACGAGCAGTACTTC
CASRQSWTSGYEQYF
>TRBJ1-2|.|.|TRBV2
TGTGCCAGCTTTGGGGGTGATGGCTACACCTTC
CASFGGDGYTF
>TRBJ1-6|.|TRBD1|TRBV12-3/TRBV12-4
TGTGCCAGCAGTTCCGGGACAGATAATTCACCCCTCCACTTT
CASSSGTDNSPLHF
>TRBJ2-1|few|.|TRBV2
TGTGCCAGCAGCGCAGGGGTCGTTAACAATGAGCAGTTCTTC
CASSAGVVNNEQFF
>TRBJ2-3|.|.|TRBV7-2
TGTGCCAGCAGCTTAGAGGGGGACCCCACTTATACGCAGTATTTT
CASSLEGDPTYTQYF
>TRBJ1-4|.|.|TRBV15
TGTGCCACCAGCCTTCTTACCTTTGCAACTAATGAAAAACTGTTTTTT
CATSLLTFATNEKLFF
>TRBJ1-2|few|.|TRBV4-1
TGCGCCAGCAGCCAAGCTATCAGGACGGCCTATGGCTACACCTTC
CASSQAIRTAYGYTF
>TRBJ1-2|.|.|TRBV6-1
TGTGCCAGCAGTGAAGCGCTTCGGGACTCCTATGGCTACACCTTC
CASSEALRDSYGYTF
>TRBJ2-3|.|.|TRBV2
TGTGCCAGCAGTGAACAAGCGGCCTGGACAGATACGCAGTATTTT
CASSEQAAWTDTQYF
>TRBJ2-7|.|.|TRBV27
TGTGCCAGCAGTTGGGGACTGAACTACGACGAGCAGTACTTC
CASSWGLNYDEQYF
>TRBJ2-7|.|TRBD2|TRBV3-1
TGTGCCAGCAGCCCCCAGGTGGTAGCGGGAACCTACGAGCAGTACTTC
CASSPQVVAGTYEQYF
>TRBJ2-1|.|TRBD2|TRBV9
TGTGCCAGCAGCGCTAGCGGGGGGTTTAGTGAGCAGTTCTTC
CASSASGGFSEQFF
>TRBJ2-5|few|TRBD2|TRBV5-1
TGCGCCAGCAGACAGAGCGGGGTACAAGAGACCCAGTACTTC
CASRQSGVQETQYF
>TRBJ2-7|.|TRBD1|TRBV12-3/TRBV12-4
TGTGCCAGCAGTCCTCAGGGGGCCCGTTGGGACGAGCAGTACTTC
CASSPQGARWDEQYF
>TRBJ2-3|.|.|TRBV4-1
TGCACCAGCAGCCAAGAGGGGCGGACGGAGGGTGATACGCAGTATTTT
CTSSQEGRTEGDTQYF
>TRBJ2-7|many|TRBD1|TRBV4-1
TGCGCCAGCAGCCAAGATAGGATGAGACAGGGTCGGGACGAGCAGTACTTC
CASSQDRMRQGRDEQYF
>TRBJ2-3|.|.|TRBV11-2
TGTGCCAGCAGCGCCATAGGGGGGGCTAGGGTCACAGATACGCAGTATTTT
CASSAIGGARVTDTQYF
>TRBJ2-7|few|.|TRBV27
TGTGCCAGCAGTGGGCTCCGGGAAAAGTTCCCCTACGAGCAGTACTTC
CASSGLREKFPYEQYF
>TRBJ1-1|.|TRBD1|TRBV7-9
TGTGCCAGCAGCTTAGCGCTGGACAGGGAGGCCACTGAAGCTTTCTTT
CASSLALDREATEAFF
>TRBJ1-1|once|.|TRBV15
TGTGCCACCAGCTTGACCTGGAAGGGCACTGAAGCTTTCTTT
CATSLTWKGTEAFF
>TRBJ2-5|.|TRBD2|TRBV4-1
TGCGCCAGCAGCCAAGATCTAGCGGGGGTTTTAGAGACCCAGTACTTC
CASSQDLAGVLETQYF
>TRBJ1-5|.|TRBD1|TRBV10-3
TGTGCCATCAGCGGACAGGGATCGGGGCAGCCCCAGCATTTT
CAISGQGSGQPQHF
>TRBJ2-7|.|.|TRBV12-3/TRBV12-4
TGTGCCAGCAGTAGGTCTAGTATCGAGCAGTACTTC
CASSRSSIEQYF
>TRBJ2-3|.|.|TRBV10-3
TGTGCCACTTCCCTCGGAGGGGGAGGGACAGATACGCAGTATTTT
CATSLGGGGTDTQYF
>TRBJ1-2|.|.|TRBV29-1
TGCAGCGTTGGATCCAGACAGACCTATGGCTACACCTTC
CSVGSRQTYGYTF
>TRBJ2-7|.|.|TRBV9
TGTGCCAGCAGCGCGTCGACAGGGGAGGGCTACGAGCAGTACTTC
CASSASTGEGYEQYF
>TRBJ2-3|once|TRBD2|TRBV12-3/TRBV12-4
TGTGCCAGCAGTTCTCGGACTAGCGGGAGCCCAAATACGCAGTATTTT
CASSSRTSGSPNTQYF
>TRBJ2-7|.|.|TRBV29-1
TGCAGCGTTGAGGAGGGGAAGAACGAGCGGTACTTC
CSVEEGKNERYF
>TRBJ1-1|.|.|TRBV5-5
TGTGCCAGCACCAAAGGGGGGGCGACCACTGAAGCTTTCTTT
CASTKGGATTEAFF
>TRBJ1-5|.|TRBD1|TRBV7-2
TGTGCCAGCAGCTCCGGGACAGCCAATCAGCCCCAGCATTTT
CASSSGTANQPQHF
>TRBJ1-1|.|.|TRBV29-1
TGCAGCGCCTACGATGGCGGGACTGAAGCTTTCTTT
CSAYDGGTEAFF
>TRBJ2-7|.|.|TRBV6-1
TGTGCCAGCAGATTAGACCAGAGCTCCTACGAGCAGTACTTC
CASRLDQSSYEQYF
>TRBJ2-1|.|.|TRBV7-6
TGTGCCAGCAGCCAAGAGTCGGGAACCTACAATGAGCAGTTCTTC
CASSQESGTYNEQFF
>TRBJ2-7|.|.|TRBV25-1
TGTGCCAGCAGTGAATCTGGGTCCCACGAGCAGTACTTC
CASSESGSHEQYF
>TRBJ1-2|.|TRBD1|TRBV5-6
TGTGCCAGCAGCTTGGCCTGGGGACAGGGATATGGCTACACCTTC
CASSLAWGQGYGYTF
>TRBJ1-4|few|.|TRBV12-3/TRBV12-4
TGTGCCAGCAGTTTATCCGGCAGGGTTGAAAAACTGTTTTTT
CASSLSGRVEKLFF
>TRBJ2-4|.|TRBD1|TRBV7-8
TGTGCCAGCAGCCCGGGGACAGCTACAGAGCAGTACTTC
CASSPGTATEQYF
>TRBJ2-3|few|TRBD2|TRBV6-5
TGTGCCAGCAGGGAGAGTGGCGGGAGAAAGGATACGCAGTATTTT
CASRESGGRKDTQYF
>TRBJ2-5|.|TRBD2|TRBV20-1
TGCAGTGCTAGAGTGCTAGCGGGGTCCGCGAGCGAAGAGACCCAGTACTTC
CSARVLAGSASEETQYF
>TRBJ2-7|.|.|TRBV7-9
TGTGCCAGCAGCCGGGGGCAAGGGAGCCCCGCCGAGCAGTACTTC
CASSRGQGSPAEQYF
>TRBJ2-3|.|.|TRBV5-1
TGCGCCAGCAGCTTGGGGATTTCTAGCACAGATACGCAGTATTTT
CASSLGISSTDTQYF
>TRBJ1-2|.|.|TRBV12-3/TRBV12-4
TGTGCCAGCAGTCCCCCCGCGGAGGGCTACACCTTC
CASSPPAEGYTF
>TRBJ2-1|.|.|TRBV20-1
TGCAGTGCCAAGAGCTCCTACAATGAGCAGTTCTTC
CSAKSSYNEQFF
>TRBJ2-1|once|.|TRBV12-3/TRBV12-4
TGTGCCAGCAGTTGGAGGACATGGGGCCGAGATGAGCAGTTCTTC
CASSWRTWGRDEQFF
>TRBJ1-2|.|.|TRBV29-1
TGCAGCGTTGAAGGGGGGTTCTACACCTTC
CSVEGGFYTF
>TRBJ1-5|few|.|TRBV5-6
TGTGCCAGCAGCGCGGGAAATAGCAATCAGCCCCAGCATTTT
CASSAGNSNQPQHF
>TRBJ2-5|few|TRBD1|TRBV5-1
TGCGCCAGCAGCGCGGACAGGACCCAAGAGACCCAGTACTTC
CASSADRTQETQYF
>TRBJ2-1|few|.|TRBV12-3/TRBV12-4
TGTGCCAGCAGGTACGGGACTCCGTACAATGAGCAGTTCTTC
CASRYGTPYNEQFF